The 25 T cell receptor beta chains given below trace back to one sample, sequenced in a study of blood T cell repertoires in COVID-19 (dated by TCRdb to about 2020). Preparation of the library involved the immunoSEQ multiplex PCR assay. TCRdb took over this immuneACCESS table, retaining in-frame rearrangements with V and J assigned. Such tables are incomplete; in checked studies, under half of the missing clones stem from an unresolved V gene, and the remainder is unexplained. Present in this sample are 300,000 to 450,000 clones, roughly 86% of which were seen just once. Together, the top ten hold 1.5% to 2.5% of the sample. Sequenced: PBMCs or T cells enriched from blood (not recorded which). These receptors all stem from a man aged 40-49 years in a cohort exposed to, infected with or recovered from COVID-19 (not recorded which).

The rearrangement uses TRBV5-1 and TRBJ2-2; D might be TRBD2 (10 bases). The CDR3 sequence is 15 residues long. Germline V CDR1 and CDR2: SGHRS, YFSETQ. V lost 10 bases and J lost 4, with 20 bases in between. The CDR3 is CASGTGTSATGELFF. The CDR3 nucleotides read TGCGCCTCCGGGACAGGGACTAGCGCCACCGGGGAGCTGTTTTTT.

The V and J genes are TRBV2 and TRBJ2-7; the match to TRBD2 covers 11 bases. This CDR3 is 17 amino acids long. Per germline, CDR1 SNHLY and CDR2 FYNNEI. The V segment lost 4 bases and the J segment 0 bases; nucleotides outside the gene matches: 8. CDR3 nucleotides: TGTGCCAGCAGTGGTGCTAGCGGGAGGCGTCTCTCCTACGAGCAGTACTTC. Its translation: CASSGASGRRLSYEQYF.

J is TRBJ2-7 and V is TRBV10-3; TRBD2 matches at 10 bases. The CDR3 has 16 amino acids. With V trimmed by 8 bases and J by 6 bases, 16 bases remained unmatched. CDR1 is ENHRY, CDR2 SYGVKD, per germline. CDR3 sequence reads: CAIQRGASGSNGEQYF. CDR3 nucleotide sequence: TGTGCCATCCAAAGGGGGGCTAGCGGGAGTAATGGCGAGCAGTACTTC.

V and J are TRBV6-5 and TRBJ2-5; D is perhaps TRBD2 (6 bases). The CDR3 is 15 amino acids. Trimming removed 7 bases from V and 5 bases from J, with 20 bases in between. Germline V CDR1 and CDR2: MNHEY, SVGAGI. The CDR3 coding sequence is TGTGCCAGCACACTACGGGTGGGGGGAATGGAGACCCAGTACTTC. This sequence encodes CASTLRVGGMETQYF.

V and J are TRBV10-2 and TRBJ1-1; weak D call: TRBD1 (6 bases). With 4 bases removed from V and 2 bases from J, the gap between germline ends came to 20 bases. Per the germline V gene, CDR1 is WSHSY and CDR2 is SAAADI. The CDR3 is made up of 17 amino acids. This CDR3 is CASSGPSRGGGNTEAFF. The CDR3, as DNA: TGCGCCAGCAGTGGGCCAAGTAGAGGGGGTGGAAACACTGAAGCTTTCTTT.

The V gene is TRBV10-2, the J gene TRBJ2-1, with 12 nucleotides matching TRBD2. Germline V gene data show CDR1 as WSHSY and CDR2 as SAAADI. The V segment lost 9 bases and the J segment 7 bases; nucleotides outside the gene matches: 13. CDR3 size: 16 residues. CDR3 loop: CASHSRLAGGGNEQFF. The DNA for the CDR3 is TGCGCCAGTCACTCGCGTCTAGCGGGAGGGGGTAATGAGCAGTTCTTC.

The rearrangement uses TRBV11-1 and TRBJ2-7; TRBD1 is a possible D gene (5 bases). This CDR3 comprises 14 residues. CDR1 is SGHAT and CDR2 is FQDESV in the germline V gene (reference sequence). V shed 4 bases and J shed 2 bases, with 12 bases lying between them. CDR3 nucleotide sequence: TGTGCCAGCAGCTCCCTCGACAGTCCCTACGAGCAGTACTTC. It is translated as CASSSLDSPYEQYF.

This clone has a single count. V gene TRBV15 combines with J gene TRBJ2-5; 11 bases match TRBD2. The V gene end was trimmed by 5 bases and the J gene end by 4 bases; junction bases not matched to a gene: 9. Germline values: CDR1 LNHNV, CDR2 YYDKDF (reference sequence). CDR3 length: 16 amino acids. Here the CDR3 DNA reads TGTGCCACCAGCGGTCGTGATCTAGCGGGAGGAGAGACCCAGTACTTC. Amino acids: CATSGRDLAGGETQYF. Filled out from reference TRBV15 and TRBJ2-5, the complete variable domain reads DAMVIQNPRYQVTQFGKPVTLSCSQTLNHNVMYWYQQKSSQAPKLLFHYYDKDFNNEADTPDNFQSRRPNTSFCFLDIRSPGLGDTAMYLCATSGRDLAGGETQYFGPGTRLLVL.

The chain has TRBV5-4 and TRBJ2-1; 8 nucleotides match TRBD2. Germline CDR1 is SGHNT and CDR2 is YYREEE (reference sequence). This CDR3 contains 15 residues. Trimming at V came to 0 bases and at J to 5 bases, leaving 4 bases not matched to a gene. The CDR3 sequence is CASSLAKRGNNEQFF. CDR3 bases: TGTGCCAGCAGCTTGGCCAAGCGGGGGAACAATGAGCAGTTCTTC.

J is TRBJ2-1 and V is TRBV14; the match to TRBD2 covers 12 bases. Trimming took 2 bases from V and 7 from J; bases not matched to a gene: 3. CDR3 length equals 15 residues. Germline-derived CDR1 and CDR2 are SGHDN and FVKESK. CDR3: CASSQLAGGWNEQFF. The DNA of the CDR3 is TGTGCCAGCAGCCAACTAGCGGGAGGGTGGAATGAGCAGTTCTTC.

This chain links TRBV7-3 with TRBJ2-4; TRBD1 matches at 10 bases. Unmatched junction bases numbered 12, after V lost 2 bases and J lost 2 bases. The CDR3 length is 19 residues. Germline V gene sequence: CDR1 SGHTA, CDR2 FQGTGA. As DNA, the CDR3 is TGTGCCAGCAGCTTATTCGGGGGCCGGGGACAGGGGACCAAAAACATTCAGTACTTC. It translates to CASSLFGGRGQGTKNIQYF.

The V call is TRBV28, the J call TRBJ1-2; D possibly corresponds to TRBD1 (5 bases). From germline, CDR1 is MDHEN and CDR2 SYDVKM. The CDR3 is made up of 12 amino acids. Trimming pared 3 bases from V and 10 bases from J, leaving 12 bases between. For the CDR3, the DNA is TGTGCCAGCAGTTTGGTCCAGGGATTCTACACCTTC. As protein: CASSLVQGFYTF.

The rearrangement links TRBV7-9 to TRBJ2-3; D is unresolved. The CDR3 length is 14 residues. Germline CDR1 SEHNR, CDR2 FQNEAQ (reference sequence). Trimming took off 3 bases at V and 0 bases at J, with 7 bases between the two ends. The CDR3 nucleotides read TGTGCCAGCAGCTTCAGTCAGAGCACAGATACGCAGTATTTT. Translated, it gives CASSFSQSTDTQYF.

This sequence joins TRBV5-4 and TRBJ1-2; tentatively, D is TRBD1 (6 bases). Per the germline V gene, CDR1 is SGHNT and CDR2 is YYREEE (reference sequence). The ends were cut back, 4 bases at V and 0 bases at J, with 13 bases in the middle. There are 15 residues in the CDR3. CDR3 coding DNA: TGTGCCAGCAGCATACCGGACAGAACTAACTATGGCTACACCTTC. Translation gives CASSIPDRTNYGYTF.

The chain is built from TRBV5-1 and TRBJ1-2, with D tentatively TRBD1 (6 bases). V shed 0 bases and J shed 0 bases, with 12 bases lying between them. Looked up from germline, CDR1 is SGHRS and CDR2 is YFSETQ. The CDR3 loop spans 16 amino acids. CDR3 coding DNA: TGCGCCAGCAGCTTGGGCGACAGGAAGACTAACTATGGCTACACCTTC. Its translation: CASSLGDRKTNYGYTF.

The chain recombines TRBV18 with TRBJ2-5; maybe TRBD1 (7 bases). Germline CDR1 is KGHSH and CDR2 is LQKENI. The CDR3 runs to 14 residues. V lost 4 bases and J 2 bases, leaving 11 bases between the germline ends. The CDR3: CASSRAGQQETQYF. The CDR3 DNA follows: TGTGCCAGCTCACGGGCGGGACAGCAAGAGACCCAGTACTTC.

The chain employs TRBV6-1 and TRBJ2-1; D is undetermined. Germline CDR1 reads MNHNS; CDR2 reads SASEGT. This CDR3 is built from 14 residues. Trimming took off 2 bases at V and 2 bases at J, with 7 bases between the two ends. CDR3 amino acids: CASSEPGPYNEQFF. Here the CDR3 DNA reads TGTGCCAGCAGTGAACCTGGCCCCTACAATGAGCAGTTCTTC.

The V and J genes are TRBV7-9 and TRBJ2-5; 11 bases match TRBD2. The V gene's germline CDR1 is SEHNR and CDR2 FQNEAQ (reference sequence). CDR3 size: 16 residues. Germline trimming cut 3 bases from V and 2 bases from J; bases unmatched to any gene: 5. The CDR3 DNA is TGTGCCAGCAGCTTGGGGGGACTAGCGGTACAAGAGACCCAGTACTTC. This encodes CASSLGGLAVQETQYF.

The gene calls are TRBV6-1 and TRBJ2-3, with D possibly matching TRBD1 (6 bases). Trimming removed 2 bases at V and 2 bases at J, with 11 bases between. Germline V gene sequence: CDR1 MNHNS, CDR2 SASEGT. The CDR3 is 15 amino acids. The CDR3 loop is CASSEWQGITDTQYF. CDR3 bases: TGTGCCAGCAGTGAATGGCAGGGGATCACAGATACGCAGTATTTT.

V is TRBV2 and J is TRBJ2-2; 7 bases align to TRBD1. The V segment lost 5 bases and the J segment 4 bases; nucleotides outside the gene matches: 4. This CDR3 has 14 amino acids. Germline V lookup: CDR1 SNHLY, CDR2 FYNNEI. This CDR3 reads CASSQRTGTGELFF. The CDR3 region has the DNA TGTGCCAGCAGTCAAAGGACAGGCACCGGGGAGCTGTTTTTT.

The chain uses TRBV3-1 (or the pseudogene TRBV3-2) and TRBJ1-4, with TRBD1 as a possible D gene (5 bases). Germline loops: CDR1 LGHDT, CDR2 YNNKEL (reference sequence). The V gene lost 3 bases and the J gene lost 7 bases, with 12 bases spanning the gap. The CDR3 is 14 residues long. CDR3 DNA sequence: TGTGCCAGCAGCCAGGCGGGGGGGGTTGAAAAACTGTTTTTT. The encoded protein is CASSQAGGVEKLFF.

The chain is built from TRBV28 and TRBJ2-7; 8 positions match TRBD1. J lost 4 bases, V lost 8 bases, and 13 bases had no gene match. Germline-derived CDR1 and CDR2 are MDHEN and SYDVKM. CDR3 length equals 15 residues. The CDR3 sequence is CASCRFVGQVYEQYF. The CDR3, as DNA: TGTGCCAGCTGCCGGTTCGTGGGACAGGTGTACGAGCAGTACTTC.

This chain joins TRBV3-1 (or the pseudogene TRBV3-2) and TRBJ2-1, with 8 bases matching TRBD2. V trimming: 1 base; J trimming: 7 bases; junction bases outside the gene matches: 12. The CDR3 loop spans 17 amino acids. Germline CDR1 is LGHDT and CDR2 is YNNKEL (reference sequence). The CDR3 DNA sequence: TGTGCCAGCAGCCAAGGACCCGGGAGGGGTATAGGAAATGAGCAGTTCTTC. The encoded protein is CASSQGPGRGIGNEQFF.

The chain employs TRBV5-1 and TRBJ1-3; D remains ambiguous. The V gene's germline CDR1 is SGHRS and CDR2 YFSETQ. There are 16 residues in the CDR3. V shed 1 base and J shed 2 bases, with 13 bases lying between them. The DNA for the CDR3 is TGCGCCAGCAGCTTGAACCCGGGTACTACTGGAAACACCATATATTTT. Amino acid sequence: CASSLNPGTTGNTIYF.

The V and J genes are TRBV30 and TRBJ2-7; a weak D match, TRBD1 (6 bases). Germline V lookup: CDR1 GTSNPN, CDR2 SVGIG (reference sequence). The CDR3 is 14 amino acids. V lost 3 bases, J lost 0 bases, and 12 bases lay in between. DNA of the CDR3: TGTGCCTGGAGCCGGTCAGGGGTCTCCTACGAGCAGTACTTC. Translation gives CAWSRSGVSYEQYF.